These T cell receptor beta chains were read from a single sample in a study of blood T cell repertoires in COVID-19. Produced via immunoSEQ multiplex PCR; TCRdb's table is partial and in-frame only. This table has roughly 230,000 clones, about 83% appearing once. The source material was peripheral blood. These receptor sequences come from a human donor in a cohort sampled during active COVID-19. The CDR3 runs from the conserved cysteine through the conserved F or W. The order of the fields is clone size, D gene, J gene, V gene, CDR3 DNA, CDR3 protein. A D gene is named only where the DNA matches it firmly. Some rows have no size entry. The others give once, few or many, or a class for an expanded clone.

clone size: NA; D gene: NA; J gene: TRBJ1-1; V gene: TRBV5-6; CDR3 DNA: TGTGCCAGCAGCTTGGTTACAGGCTACACTGAAGCTTTCTTT; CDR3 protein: CASSLVTGYTEAFF
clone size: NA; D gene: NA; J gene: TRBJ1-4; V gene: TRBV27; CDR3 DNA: TGTGCCAGCAGGCCCGGACAGTTTTCCGCCGTTGATAATGAAAAACTGTTTTTT; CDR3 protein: CASRPGQFSAVDNEKLFF
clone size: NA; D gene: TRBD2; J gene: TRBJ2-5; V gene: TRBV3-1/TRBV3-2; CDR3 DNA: TGTGCCAGCAGCCAAAAGCGGGGGGCCCCTGAGACCCAGTACTTC; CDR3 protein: CASSQKRGAPETQYF
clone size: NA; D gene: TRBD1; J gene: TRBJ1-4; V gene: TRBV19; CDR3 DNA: TGTGCCAGTAGTTCAGGACAGGGGGCGCGGGAAAAACTGTTTTTT; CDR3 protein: CASSSGQGAREKLFF
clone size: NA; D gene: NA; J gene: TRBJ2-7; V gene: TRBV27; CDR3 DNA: TGTGCCAGCAGTTCCCGGGGTGGGGAGCAGTACTTC; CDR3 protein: CASSSRGGEQYF
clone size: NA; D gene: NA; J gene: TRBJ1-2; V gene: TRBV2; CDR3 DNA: TGTGCCAGCAGTGGGCAGGGCTATGGCTACACCTTC; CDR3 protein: CASSGQGYGYTF
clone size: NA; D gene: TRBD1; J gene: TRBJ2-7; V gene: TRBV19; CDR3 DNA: TGTGCCACAATAGGAACAGGACAGGGCTACGAGCAGTACTTC; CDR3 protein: CATIGTGQGYEQYF
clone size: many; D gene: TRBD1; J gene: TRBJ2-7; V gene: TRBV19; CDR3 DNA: TGTGCCAGTAGGGGGACAGGGACCTACGAGCAGTACTTC; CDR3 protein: CASRGTGTYEQYF
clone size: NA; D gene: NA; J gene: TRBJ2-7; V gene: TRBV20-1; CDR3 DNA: TGCAGTGCTAGTACTGGACAGACCTACTACGAGCAGTACTTC; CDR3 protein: CSASTGQTYYEQYF
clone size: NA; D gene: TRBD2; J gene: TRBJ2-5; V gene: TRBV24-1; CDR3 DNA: TGTGCCACCGGGGAGGGGCGCAGGGAGACCCAGTACTTC; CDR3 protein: CATGEGRRETQYF
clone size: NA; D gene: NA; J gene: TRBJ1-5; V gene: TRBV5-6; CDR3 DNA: TGTGCCAGCAGCCTGGGTACAGGGATTAGGAATCAGCCCCAGCATTTT; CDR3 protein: CASSLGTGIRNQPQHF
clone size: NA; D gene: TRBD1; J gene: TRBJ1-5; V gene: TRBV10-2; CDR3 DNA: TGCGCCAGCACCCAAGGGTGGGACAGGGCGAGCAATCAGCCCCAGCATTTT; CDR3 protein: CASTQGWDRASNQPQHF
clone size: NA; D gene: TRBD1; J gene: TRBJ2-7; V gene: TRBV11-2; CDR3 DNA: TGTGCCAGCAGCTTAGGCCGGGACAGGGGGCGCGAGCAGTACTTC; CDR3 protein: CASSLGRDRGREQYF
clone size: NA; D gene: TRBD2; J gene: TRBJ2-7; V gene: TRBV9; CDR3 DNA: TGTGCCAGCAGCGTATGGGAGGGAACCTCCACCGAGCAGTACTTC; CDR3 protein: CASSVWEGTSTEQYF
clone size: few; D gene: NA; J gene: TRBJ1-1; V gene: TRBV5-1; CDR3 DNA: TGCGCCAGCAGTACAGGGATGAACACTGAAGCTTTCTTT; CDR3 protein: CASSTGMNTEAFF
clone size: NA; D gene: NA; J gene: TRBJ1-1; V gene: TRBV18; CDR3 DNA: TGTGCCAGCTCCCCCTCCCGGACAGCGAACACTGAAGCTTTCTTT; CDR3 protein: CASSPSRTANTEAFF
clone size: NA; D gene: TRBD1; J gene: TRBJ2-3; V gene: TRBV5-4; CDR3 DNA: TGTGCCAGCAGCTTGGCGGGGACAGAGCCTAGCACAGATACGCAGTATTTT; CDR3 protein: CASSLAGTEPSTDTQYF
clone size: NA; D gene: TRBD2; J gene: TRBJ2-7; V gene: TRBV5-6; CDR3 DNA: TGTGCCAGCAGCGTGGGGACTAGCGGCCGCGAGCAGTACTTC; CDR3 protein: CASSVGTSGREQYF
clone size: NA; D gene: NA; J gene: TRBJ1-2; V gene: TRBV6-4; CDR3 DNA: TGTGCCAGCAGTGACGTCGGGGGCTATGGCTACACCTTC; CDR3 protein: CASSDVGGYGYTF
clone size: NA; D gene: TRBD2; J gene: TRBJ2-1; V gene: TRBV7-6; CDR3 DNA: TGTGCCAGCAGCGCCGGACTAGCGGGAGTGGATGAGCAGTTCTTC; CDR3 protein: CASSAGLAGVDEQFF
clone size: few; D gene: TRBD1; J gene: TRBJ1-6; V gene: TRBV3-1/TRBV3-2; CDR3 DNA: TGTGCCAGCAGCCTCCGGGACAGGGACCTTTCACCCCTCCACTTT; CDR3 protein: CASSLRDRDLSPLHF
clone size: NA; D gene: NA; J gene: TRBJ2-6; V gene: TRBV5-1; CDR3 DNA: TGCGCCAGCTCGAGAGAGGGCCTCTCTGGGGCCAACGTCCTGACTTTC; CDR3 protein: CASSREGLSGANVLTF
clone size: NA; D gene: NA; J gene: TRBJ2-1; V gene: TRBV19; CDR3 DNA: TGTGCCAGTAGTATAGTAGGGAGCAATGAGCAGTTCTTC; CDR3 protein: CASSIVGSNEQFF
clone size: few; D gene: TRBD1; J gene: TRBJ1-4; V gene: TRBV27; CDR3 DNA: TGTGCCAGCAGTTTTAGGGGGCGGTATGAAAAACTGTTTTTT; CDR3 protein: CASSFRGRYEKLFF
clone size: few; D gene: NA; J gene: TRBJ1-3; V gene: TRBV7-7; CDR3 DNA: TGTGCTAGCAGCCCGCTCACGGTCTCTGGAAACACCATATATTTT; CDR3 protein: CASSPLTVSGNTIYF
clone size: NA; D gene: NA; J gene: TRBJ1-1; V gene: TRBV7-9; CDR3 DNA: TGTGCCAGCAGCTTAGCGGGGGCAGGGAACACTGAAGCTTTCTTT; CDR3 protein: CASSLAGAGNTEAFF
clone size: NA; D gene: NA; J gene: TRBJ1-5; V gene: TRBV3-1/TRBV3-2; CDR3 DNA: TGTGCCAGCAGCCCAACAGGGATGCAACAGCCCCAGCATTTT; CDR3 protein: CASSPTGMQQPQHF
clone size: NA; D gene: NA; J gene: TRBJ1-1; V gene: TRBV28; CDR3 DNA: TGTGCCAGCAGCCAGACTAGAGCGAACACTGAAGCTTTCTTT; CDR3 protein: CASSQTRANTEAFF
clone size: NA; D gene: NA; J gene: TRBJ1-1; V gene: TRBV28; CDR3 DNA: TGTGCCTCTCAGGACAGAACTGAAGCTTTCTTT; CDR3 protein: CASQDRTEAFF
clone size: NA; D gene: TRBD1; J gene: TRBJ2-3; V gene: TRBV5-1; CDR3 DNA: TGCGCCAGCAGCTTGGGTGGGACAGGGGCCACAGATACGCAGTATTTT; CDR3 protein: CASSLGGTGATDTQYF
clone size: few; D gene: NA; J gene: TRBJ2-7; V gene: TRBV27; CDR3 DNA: TGTGCCAGCAAGAAAGAAAACAGGGCTTACGAGCAGTACTTC; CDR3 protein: CASKKENRAYEQYF
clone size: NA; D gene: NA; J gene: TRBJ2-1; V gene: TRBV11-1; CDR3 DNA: TGTGCCAGCAGCCCGGGCTACAATGAGCAGTTCTTC; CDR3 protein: CASSPGYNEQFF
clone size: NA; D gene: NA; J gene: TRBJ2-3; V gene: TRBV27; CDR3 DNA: TGTGCCAGCAAAAGGCGGGGGCCCCTGGGCACAGATACGCAGTATTTT; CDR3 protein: CASKRRGPLGTDTQYF